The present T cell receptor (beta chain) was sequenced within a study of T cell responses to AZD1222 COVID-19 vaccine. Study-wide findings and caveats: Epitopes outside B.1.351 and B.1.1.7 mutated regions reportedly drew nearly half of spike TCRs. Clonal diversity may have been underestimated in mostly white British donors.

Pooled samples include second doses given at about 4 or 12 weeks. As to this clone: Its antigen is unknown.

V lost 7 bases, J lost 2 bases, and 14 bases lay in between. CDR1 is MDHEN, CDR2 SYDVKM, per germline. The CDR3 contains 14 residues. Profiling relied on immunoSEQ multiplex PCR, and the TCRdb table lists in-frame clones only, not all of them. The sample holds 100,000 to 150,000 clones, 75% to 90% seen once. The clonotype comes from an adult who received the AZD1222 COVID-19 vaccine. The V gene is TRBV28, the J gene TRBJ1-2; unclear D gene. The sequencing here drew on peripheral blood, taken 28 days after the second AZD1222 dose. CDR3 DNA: TGTGCCAGCAACATTGTCGCAGGAAACTATGGCTACACCTTC. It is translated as CASNIVAGNYGYTF.